This T cell receptor (beta chain) was sequenced in a study of T cell responses to AZD1222 COVID-19 vaccine. Notes on the study in general: The donor group comprised mostly white British people and more females; the analysis possibly underestimated clonal diversity.

V was pared by 4 bases and J by 7 bases, with 11 bases between. The CDR3 runs 12 residues. Germline V gives CDR1 SGHTS, CDR2 YDEGEE. Sequencing used immunoSEQ multiplex PCR; TCRdb keeps in-frame clones, though not all of them. The repertoire holds 100,000 to 150,000 clones, with about 89% as singletons. As regards this clone: Its target is not known.

The chain links TRBV5-8 to TRBJ2-5, with D perhaps TRBD2 (6 bases). This TCR derives from an adult in good health. Sequenced material: peripheral blood, taken on day 0 of AZD1222 vaccination. The CDR3 here is CASSPMGGTQYF. In nucleotides, the CDR3 is TGTGCCAGCAGCCCGATGGGGGGGACCCAGTACTTC. Full variable domain (rest looked up from reference TRBV5-8 and TRBJ2-5): EAGVTQSPTHLIKTRGQQATLRCSPISGHTSVYWYQQALGLGLQFLLWYDEGEERNRGNFPPRFSGRQFPNYSSELNVNALELEDSALYLCASSPMGGTQYFGPGTRLLVL.